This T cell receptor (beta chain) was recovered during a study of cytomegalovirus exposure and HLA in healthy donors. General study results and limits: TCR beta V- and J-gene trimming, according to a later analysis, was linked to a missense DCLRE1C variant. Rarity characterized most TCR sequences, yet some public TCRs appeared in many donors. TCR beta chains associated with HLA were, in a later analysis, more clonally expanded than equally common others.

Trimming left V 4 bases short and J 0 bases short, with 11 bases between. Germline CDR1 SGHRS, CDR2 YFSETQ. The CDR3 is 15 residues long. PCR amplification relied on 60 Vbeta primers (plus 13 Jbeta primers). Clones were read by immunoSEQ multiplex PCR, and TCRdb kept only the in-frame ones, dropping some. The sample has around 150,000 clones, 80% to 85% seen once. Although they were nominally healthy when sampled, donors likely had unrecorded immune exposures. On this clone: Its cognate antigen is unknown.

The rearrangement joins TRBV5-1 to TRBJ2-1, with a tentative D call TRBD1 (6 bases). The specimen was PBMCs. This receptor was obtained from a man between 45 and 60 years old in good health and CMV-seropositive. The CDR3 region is CASSPRGGSYNEQFF. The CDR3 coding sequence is TGCGCCAGCAGCCCCCGAGGGGGCTCCTACAATGAGCAGTTCTTC. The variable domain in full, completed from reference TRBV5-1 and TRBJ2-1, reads KAGVTQTPRYLIKTRGQQVTLSCSPISGHRSVSWYQQTPGQGLQFLFEYFSETQRNKGNFPGRFSGRQFSNSRSEMNVSTLELGDSALYLCASSPRGGSYNEQFFGPGTRLTVL.